This T cell receptor beta chain is drawn from a study of OX40 agonist ivuxolimab in advanced cancers. Clones were sequenced by immunoSEQ multiplex PCR, and TCRdb holds only the in-frame ones, with some missing. The table has 77,000 or so clones, about nine tenths seen once; the top ten hold around 0.44%. The J segment lost 6 bases and the V segment lost 4 bases, leaving 8 bases of the junction unmatched. CDR3 length: 14 amino acids. Germline V CDR1 and CDR2: WNHNN, SYGVQD (reference sequence). The starting material was CD4+ or CD8+ T cells sorted from blood, obtained in a trial of the OX40 agonist ivuxolimab. This sequence joins TRBV10-1 and TRBJ2-5; 7 nucleotides match TRBD1. This receptor was taken from an adult with an advanced solid tumor such as melanoma, head and neck, liver or kidney cancer. CDR3 region: CASSGTGDGKTQYF. The DNA for the CDR3 is TGCGCCAGCAGTGGCACAGGGGACGGGAAGACCCAGTACTTC.